This entry concerns a single T cell receptor beta chain. Here immunoSEQ multiplex PCR was the method, and the copy in TCRdb shows in-frame clones only, minus some. The sample shows about 1 million clones, roughly 80% of them seen only once. This record belongs to a study of shared clonotypes between healthy human individuals. Whole-study context: Three men and a couple of women, aged 18 to 49, were donors.

Germline V gene sequence: CDR1 MDHEN, CDR2 SYDVKM. The CDR3 covers 14 residues. J gave up 4 bases and V 6 bases, and 8 bases lay outside the gene matches. There were only Caucasian adults among the donors, and all lived in Nashville, Tennessee. The J gene is TRBJ1-1, the V gene TRBV28; 7 positions match TRBD1. The source is a young man in good health. The specimen sequenced was memory CD4+ T cells sorted from blood. The sample's subset: CD45RA-negative fraction. CDR3 nucleotides: TGTGCCAGCAGGCAACAGGGGAGAGGCACTGAAGCTTTCTTT. Translated: CASRQQGRGTEAFF.